What follows are 3 T cell receptor beta chains derived from one specimen sequenced in a study of T cells in tuberculosis (dated by TCRdb to between 2017 and 2018). Receptors were amplified or captured by the immunoSEQ multiplex PCR assay. Drawn from immuneACCESS, this table holds only the in-frame rearrangements with V and J called that TCRdb kept. Clones are partly lost; checked studies trace under half to an unresolved V gene and leave the rest unexplained. This sample lists about 59,000 clones; 80% to 85% were detected once. The ten top clones hold about 13% of the sample. After being thawed and rested overnight, PBMC were stained with GMM-loaded CD1B tetramer, a Live/Dead dye and anti-CD3, and were then sorted on a FACS Aria II. CD1B tetramers were loaded with C32 glucose monomycolate purified from Rhodococcus equi. The material sequenced was CD1b-GMM tetramer-negative cells sorted from PBMCs. The cell subset or site label, as the study defines it: T cells not binding CD1B-GMM tetramer, sorted from same donor. Receptor source: an adult woman with latent tuberculosis.

This rearrangement joins TRBV18 to TRBJ1-1; tentative D call: TRBD1 (5 bases). This CDR3 region has 13 residues. V was pared by 2 bases and J by 3 bases, with 7 bases between. In germline, CDR1 is KGHSH, CDR2 LQKENI. CDR3 residues: CASSPGADTEAFF. DNA of the CDR3: TGTGCCAGCTCACCAGGGGCGGACACTGAAGCTTTCTTT.

The rearrangement links TRBV5-6 to TRBJ1-2, with 9 bases fitting TRBD1. V gave up 7 bases and J gave up 2 bases; unmatched junction bases: 12. Germline V gene data show CDR1 as SGHDT and CDR2 as YYEEEE. CDR3 size: 16 residues. DNA of the CDR3: TGTGCCAGCGTAACGGACAGGGGTAACCCAAACTATGGCTACACCTTC. Amino acid sequence: CASVTDRGNPNYGYTF.

The chain couples TRBV19 to TRBJ1-1; no reliable D call. Germline V lookup: CDR1 LNHDA, CDR2 SQIVND (reference sequence). The CDR3 is 15 amino acids. The germline V and J ends were trimmed by 7 bases and 0 bases, with 15 bases remaining between them. CDR3 region: CASTNQMNLNTEAFF. Written as DNA, the CDR3 is TGTGCCAGTACCAATCAGATGAATTTGAACACTGAAGCTTTCTTT.